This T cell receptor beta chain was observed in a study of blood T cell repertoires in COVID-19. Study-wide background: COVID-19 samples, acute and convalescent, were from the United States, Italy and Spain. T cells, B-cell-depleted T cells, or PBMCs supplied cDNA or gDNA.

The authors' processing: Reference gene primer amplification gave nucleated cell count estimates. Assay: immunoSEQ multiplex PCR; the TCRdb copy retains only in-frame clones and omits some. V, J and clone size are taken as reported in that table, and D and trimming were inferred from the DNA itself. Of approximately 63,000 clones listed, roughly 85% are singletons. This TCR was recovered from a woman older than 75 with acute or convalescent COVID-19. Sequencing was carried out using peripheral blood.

CDR3 nucleotides: TGTGCCAGCAGCTTGGTACGGGGTAACTATGGCTACACCTTC. Residues: CASSLVRGNYGYTF. V gene TRBV5-5 combines with J gene TRBJ1-2; no clear D gene. V lost 0 bases and J lost 1, with 7 bases in between. From germline, CDR1 is SGHKS and CDR2 YYEKEE (reference sequence). The CDR3 runs to 14 residues.